The 14 T cell receptor beta chains below all came from one sample that was sequenced in a study of human T cells and chemical hapten exposure. TCRdb analysed the RACE reads with MiXCR anew, one entry per CDR3 protein. The sample holds 180,000 or so distinct CDR3 sequences; approximately 20% are singletons and the top ten take approximately 6.7%. Noted time point: patch test 1, 2 weeks after DPC sensitization. Noted treatment: therapeutic diphenylcyclopropenone sensitization with weekly scalp DPC. The sequencing here drew on whole blood, taken in connection with sensitization to the hapten diphenylcyclopropenone (DPC). All receptors derive from a woman aged 50 to 60 with alopecia areata. Some clones in this sample may be carry-over from other donors' samples.

The genes are TRBV7-6 and TRBJ1-1; D might be TRBD1 (6 bases). CDR3 length: 14 residues. Germline V gives CDR1 SGHVS, CDR2 FNYEAQ. V gave up 3 bases and J gave up 0 bases, with 8 bases separating them. The chain's CDR3 is CASSLDSMNTEAFF. In nucleotides, the CDR3 is TGTGCCAGCAGCTTGGACAGCATGAACACTGAAGCTTTCTTT.

There are a few counts of this clonotype. The chain couples TRBV29-1 to TRBJ1-2; 7 bases match TRBD1. The CDR3 sequence is 14 residues long. J gave up 8 bases and V 1 base, and 10 bases lay outside the gene matches. CDR1 is SQVTM, CDR2 ANQGSEA, per germline. The DNA for the CDR3 is TGCAGCGTTGAAGCGGCCAGGGGGGAGCAAGGCTACACCTTC. As protein: CSVEAARGEQGYTF. The whole variable domain, remainder taken from reference TRBV29-1 and TRBJ1-2, is SAVISQKPSRDICQRGTSLTIQCQVDSQVTMMFWYRQQPGQSLTLIATANQGSEATYESGFVIDKFPISRPNLTFSTLTVSNMSPEDSSIYLCSVEAARGEQGYTFGSGTRLTVV.

The gene calls are TRBV7-2 and TRBJ1-2, with 8 bases aligning to TRBD1. Germline values: CDR1 SGHTA, CDR2 FQGNSA. The CDR3 is made up of 15 amino acids. Unmatched junction bases numbered 10, after V lost 5 bases and J lost 5 bases. This chain's CDR3 is CASSPWTGREYGYTF. The CDR3 DNA is TGTGCCAGCAGCCCCTGGACAGGGCGGGAGTATGGCTACACCTTC.

This clonotype was counted many times. CDR3 sequence: CASSLAGVQQRTDTQYF. In nucleotides, the CDR3 is TGCGCCAGCAGCTTGGCCGGGGTCCAGCAGCGCACAGATACGCAGTATTTT. This chain links TRBV5-1 with TRBJ2-3, with a tentative D call TRBD2 (5 bases). Trimming took off 0 bases at V and 1 base at J, with 15 bases between the two ends. Germline V CDR1 and CDR2: SGHRS, YFSETQ. The CDR3 length is 17 residues.

This clonotype was seen more than once but under ten times. The chain uses TRBV6-2 or TRBV6-3 and TRBJ2-7; perhaps D is TRBD1 or TRBD2 (5 bases each). V dropped 8 bases and J dropped 2 bases, with 16 bases sitting between them. This CDR3 is 14 amino acids long. The V gene's germline CDR1 is MNHEY and CDR2 SVGEGT. This CDR3 reads CASSFRDRAYEQYF. The DNA of the CDR3 is TGTGCCAGCTCGTTTAGGGACCGAGCCTACGAGCAGTACTTC.

This clonotype was found a few times. The chain is built from TRBV6-4 and TRBJ2-2; 8 bases line up with TRBD1. There are 16 residues in the CDR3. Losses at the gene ends were 6 bases for V and 0 bases for J; bases not matched to a gene: 6. Germline V gene data show CDR1 as MRHNA and CDR2 as SNTAGT. The CDR3 sequence: CASSRQGLANTGELFF. The CDR3, as DNA: TGTGCCAGCAGCCGACAGGGGCTGGCGAACACCGGGGAGCTGTTTTTT.

The chain employs TRBV18 and TRBJ2-7; no firm D call. V gave up 1 base and J gave up 1 base, with 5 bases separating them. Germline CDR1 is KGHSH and CDR2 is LQKENI. The CDR3 runs 13 residues. The CDR3 is CASSPRTSYEQYF. The CDR3 DNA follows: TGTGCCAGCTCACCACGAACTTCCTACGAGCAGTACTTC.

This clonotype was detected a few times. This chain connects TRBV5-1 to TRBJ1-1, with a weak D call TRBD1 (5 bases). The ends were cut back, 2 bases at V and 1 base at J, with 12 bases in the middle. Germline V gene data show CDR1 as SGHRS and CDR2 as YFSETQ. The CDR3 extends over 15 amino acids. CDR3 DNA: TGCGCCAGCAGCTTTTCTCCAGGGCAGAACACTGAAGCTTTCTTT. This gives the protein CASSFSPGQNTEAFF. The full variable domain, rest sourced from reference TRBV5-1 and TRBJ1-1, is KAGVTQTPRYLIKTRGQQVTLSCSPISGHRSVSWYQQTPGQGLQFLFEYFSETQRNKGNFPGRFSGRQFSNSRSEMNVSTLELGDSALYLCASSFSPGQNTEAFFGQGTRLTVV.

This clonotype was picked up many times. The chain carries TRBV7-9 and TRBJ1-5, with D unclear. Germline CDR1 reads SEHNR; CDR2 reads FQNEAQ (reference sequence). V lost 1 base and J lost 5, with 3 bases in between. The CDR3 is made up of 12 amino acids. CDR3 in amino acids: CASSLDYQPQHF. The CDR3, as DNA: TGTGCCAGCAGCTTAGATTATCAGCCCCAGCATTTT.

CDR3 nucleotides: TGTGCCAGCAGCTCACGAAATGCCTTAGCGGGAGGGCCCCCCAATGAGCAGTTCTTC. It specifies CASSSRNALAGGPPNEQFF. V is TRBV7-9 and J is TRBJ2-1; 11 bases are a match to TRBD2. CDR3 length: 19 residues. Germline V CDR1 and CDR2: SEHNR, FQNEAQ (reference sequence). The junction had 17 bases not matched to a gene; V was cut back by 4 bases and J by 6 bases.

Many counts were recorded for this clonotype. The CDR3 here is CASSLDTGELFF. In DNA form, the CDR3 reads TGCGCCAGCAGCTTGGACACCGGGGAGCTGTTTTTT. The V and J genes are TRBV5-1 and TRBJ2-2; no firm D call. Trimming cost V 0 bases and J 3 bases, with 0 bases left between them. CDR3 length: 12 residues. Looked up from germline, CDR1 is SGHRS and CDR2 is YFSETQ.

This clonotype came up a few times. V gene TRBV18 combines with J gene TRBJ2-4; D may be TRBD1 or TRBD2 (5 bases each). The V gene lost 3 bases and the J gene lost 9 bases, with 15 bases spanning the gap. Germline V gene sequence: CDR1 KGHSH, CDR2 LQKENI. This CDR3 has 14 amino acids. This chain's CDR3 is CASSPNPGPSIQYF. The CDR3 region has the DNA TGTGCCAGCTCACCGAACCCGGGGCCTAGCATTCAGTACTTC.

This clonotype was seen ten or more times. The genes are TRBV28 and TRBJ1-2; D gene uncertain. In germline, CDR1 is MDHEN, CDR2 SYDVKM. This CDR3 is built from 13 residues. The V end lost 4 bases, the J end lost 14 bases, and 20 bases lay between the germline ends. CDR3 in amino acids: CASSSPGGTSKTF. CDR3 sequence (DNA): TGTGCCAGCAGTTCCCCGGGAGGAACGAGTAAAACCTTC.

The rearrangement uses TRBV21-1 and TRBJ1-5. TRBV21-1 is a pseudogene locus. This CDR3 is 18 amino acids long. CDR3 in amino acids: CASSKVRERSYSNQPQHF. CDR3 DNA: TGTGCCAGCAGCAAAGTCCGAGAAAGGAGTTATAGCAATCAGCCCCAGCATTTT.